The 25 T cell receptor beta chains presented below share a single source sample, sequenced in a study of blood T cell repertoires in COVID-19. Repertoires were generated with immunoSEQ multiplex PCR, while TCRdb's copy carries only in-frame clones and drops some. In the table there are hundreds of thousands of clones, more than 75% of which are singletons. Sequencing input: PBMCs or T cells enriched from blood (not recorded which). The receptors come from a man aged 30-40 years who had recovered from COVID-19.

The chain has TRBV7-8 and TRBJ1-3, with 7 bases fitting TRBD1. V was clipped by 8 bases and J by 1 base; unmatched bases: 5. From germline, CDR1 is SGHVS and CDR2 FQNEAQ. This CDR3 has 14 residues. Here the CDR3 DNA reads TGTGCCAGCCTGGACAGGAGATCTGGAAACACCATATATTTT. Its protein is CASLDRRSGNTIYF.

The genes are TRBV6-5 and TRBJ1-1, with D possibly matching TRBD1 (5 bases). CDR3 size: 14 residues. The germline V gene encodes CDR1 MNHEY and CDR2 SVGAGI. V dropped 11 bases and J dropped 1 base, with 17 bases sitting between them. In DNA, the CDR3 is TGTGCCGCGGAGTTTGCGGGGACGAACACTGAAGCTTTCTTT. Its translation is CAAEFAGTNTEAFF.

The chain employs TRBV7-9 and TRBJ2-7; TRBD2 aligns across 9 bases. Per the germline V gene, CDR1 is SEHNR and CDR2 is FQNEAQ (reference sequence). Trimming removed 1 base from V and 5 bases from J; junction bases left unmatched: 9. The CDR3 covers 16 residues. CDR3 in amino acids: CASSLDRGRARNEQYF. The CDR3 nucleotides read TGTGCCAGCAGCTTAGATCGCGGGAGGGCCAGGAACGAGCAGTACTTC.

The V call is TRBV18, the J call TRBJ2-5, with D possibly being TRBD2 (6 bases). The CDR3 is made up of 13 amino acids. Trimming took 3 bases from V and 4 from J, leaving 9 bases between them. CDR1 and CDR2 (germline): KGHSH, LQKENI. CDR3 bases: TGTGCCAGCTCACCCCGGGGGACAGAGACCCAGTACTTC. The encoded protein is CASSPRGTETQYF.

The chain couples TRBV4-1 to TRBJ1-2; 11 nucleotides agree with TRBD1. The V segment lost 4 bases and the J segment 6 bases; nucleotides outside the gene matches: 4. Germline CDR1 MGHRA, CDR2 YSYEKL. The CDR3 covers 14 residues. Here the CDR3 DNA reads TGCGCCAGCAGCCCCGGACAGGGGGCGCATGGCTACACCTTC. It codes for CASSPGQGAHGYTF.

V gene TRBV6-1 combines with J gene TRBJ1-1, with TRBD1 matching over 8 bases. From germline, CDR1 is MNHNS and CDR2 SASEGT. This CDR3 has 13 residues. V shed 3 bases, J shed 11 bases, and the junction held 8 bases outside the gene matches. CDR3: CASSENRGVDAFF. The DNA for the CDR3 is TGTGCCAGCAGTGAGAACAGGGGGGTGGACGCTTTCTTT.

The rearrangement links TRBV5-1 to TRBJ2-2; no clear D. V dropped 1 base and J dropped 1 base, with 8 bases sitting between them. CDR1 and CDR2 (germline): SGHRS, YFSETQ. There are 15 residues in the CDR3. The CDR3 spells CASSLREVNTGELFF. The CDR3 DNA follows: TGCGCCAGCAGCTTGCGCGAAGTGAACACCGGGGAGCTGTTTTTT.

The chain employs TRBV28 and TRBJ2-5, with 9 positions matching TRBD2. The V and J ends lost 4 bases and 5 bases, in that order; junction bases with no gene match: 17. Looked up from germline, CDR1 is MDHEN and CDR2 is SYDVKM. This CDR3 contains 18 residues. The chain's CDR3 is CASSSMPGTSSKQETQYF. The CDR3 nucleotides are TGTGCCAGCAGTTCCATGCCCGGGACTAGCTCCAAGCAGGAGACCCAGTACTTC.

Details on this clone: One end of the junction is discordant with germline, which a read error may explain. The rearrangement joins TRBV10-3 to TRBJ2-7; TRBD2 might be the D (6 bases). The germline V gene has CDR1 ENHRY and CDR2 SYGVKD. This CDR3 comprises 8 residues. CDR3: CAIGDFNF. The CDR3 coding sequence is TGTGCCATCGGGGACTTCAACTTC.

The chain carries TRBV3-1 (or the pseudogene TRBV3-2) and TRBJ2-3; D is ambiguous. The germline V and J ends were trimmed by 0 bases and 0 bases, with 4 bases remaining between them. Germline CDR1 reads LGHDT; CDR2 reads YNNKEL (reference sequence). There are 14 residues in the CDR3. Here the CDR3 reads CASSQDLSTDTQYF. The CDR3 DNA sequence: TGTGCCAGCAGCCAAGATCTCAGCACAGATACGCAGTATTTT.

The chain employs TRBV29-1 and TRBJ2-1; 9 bases are shared with TRBD1. Looked up from germline, CDR1 is SQVTM and CDR2 is ANQGSEA. The CDR3 totals 14 residues. The ends lost 6 bases at V and 9 bases at J; junction bases unmatched: 12. The CDR3 loop reads CSVRPGQGIGEQFF. CDR3 in DNA: TGCAGCGTCAGACCGGGACAGGGAATAGGTGAGCAGTTCTTC.

The rearrangement uses TRBV7-2 and TRBJ1-1; a weak D match, TRBD1 (5 bases). This CDR3 is 14 amino acids long. Looked up from germline, CDR1 is SGHTA and CDR2 is FQGNSA. Trimming left V 1 base short and J 3 bases short, with 9 bases between. In DNA, the CDR3 is TGTGCCAGCAGCTTAGGACAGATATACACTGAAGCTTTCTTT. Amino acid sequence: CASSLGQIYTEAFF.

This clone was detected once. The V and J genes are TRBV3-1 (or the pseudogene TRBV3-2) and TRBJ2-1; 12 nucleotides line up with TRBD2. Germline V lookup: CDR1 LGHDT, CDR2 YNNKEL (reference sequence). V was pared by 4 bases and J by 8 bases, with 9 bases of the junction left unmatched. The CDR3 runs 16 residues. The CDR3 reads CASSPFPSGRDDEQFF. CDR3 nucleotides: TGTGCCAGCAGCCCATTCCCTAGCGGGAGGGATGATGAGCAGTTCTTC.

The chain recombines TRBV28 with TRBJ1-3, with TRBD1 matching over 8 bases. CDR3 length equals 15 residues. V was clipped by 8 bases and J by 4 bases; unmatched bases: 10. Germline CDR1 MDHEN, CDR2 SYDVKM. The CDR3 protein is CASRRDRGSGNTIYF. The CDR3, as DNA: TGTGCCAGCCGCCGTGACAGGGGATCCGGAAACACCATATATTTT. The whole variable domain, filled in from reference TRBV28 and TRBJ1-3, reads DVKVTQSSRYLVKRTGEKVFLECVQDMDHENMFWYRQDPGLGLRLIYFSYDVKMKEKGDIPEGYSVSREKKERFSLILESASTNQTSMYLCASRRDRGSGNTIYFGEGSWLTVV.

The chain links TRBV5-1 to TRBJ1-1; D is perhaps TRBD1 (5 bases). Between the trimmed V and J ends, which lost 2 bases and 7 bases, there was a span of 9 bases. Germline V CDR1 and CDR2: SGHRS, YFSETQ. This CDR3 contains 12 residues. The CDR3 reads CASSLRQSEAFF. The DNA of the CDR3 is TGCGCCAGCAGCTTACGACAGAGTGAAGCTTTCTTT.

This sequence joins TRBV6-4 and TRBJ1-2; TRBD1 matches at 7 bases. Germline CDR1 and CDR2: MRHNA and SNTAGT. The CDR3 is 18 residues long. V lost 0 bases to trimming and J lost 0 bases; unmatched junction nucleotides: 10. The CDR3 DNA follows: TGTGCCAGCAGTGACTCTACTGTGAGGGGGCCTTCTAACTATGGCTACACCTTC. It specifies CASSDSTVRGPSNYGYTF.

This clone was observed a handful of times. The chain uses TRBV5-1 and TRBJ1-5; possibly TRBD1 for D (5 bases). Germline V lookup: CDR1 SGHRS, CDR2 YFSETQ. The CDR3 loop spans 16 amino acids. V lost 0 bases, J lost 0 bases, and 10 bases lay in between. CDR3 sequence reads: CASSLGQGNSNQPQHF. In DNA form, the CDR3 reads TGCGCCAGCAGCTTGGGGCAGGGAAATAGCAATCAGCCCCAGCATTTT.

This chain links TRBV6-4 with TRBJ1-6; D is perhaps TRBD1 (5 bases). Germline V gives CDR1 MRHNA, CDR2 SNTAGT. The CDR3 length is 13 residues. With 3 bases removed from V and 5 bases from J, the gap between germline ends came to 5 bases. The CDR3 bases are TGTGCCAGCAGTGAACAGGATAATTCACCCCTCCACTTT. Translating gives CASSEQDNSPLHF.

V is TRBV11-2 and J is TRBJ2-7; D is uncertain. Germline V gene sequence: CDR1 SGHAT, CDR2 FQNNGV. This CDR3 has 14 amino acids. Trimming left V 5 bases short and J 3 bases short, with 14 bases between. CDR3 sequence: CASSRERFVYEQYF. In nucleotides, the CDR3 is TGTGCCAGCAGCCGCGAGCGCTTTGTCTACGAGCAGTACTTC.

The rearrangement joins TRBV4-2 to TRBJ2-7, with TRBD2 identical over 9 bases. The J segment lost 2 bases and the V segment lost 3 bases, leaving 5 bases of the junction unmatched. This CDR3 is 15 amino acids long. CDR1 and CDR2 (germline): LGHNA, YNFKEQ. Here the CDR3 DNA reads TGTGCCAGCAGCCAGCGAGCGGGGGGAGCCTACGAGCAGTACTTC. This codes for CASSQRAGGAYEQYF.

This chain joins TRBV5-1 and TRBJ1-2; tentative D call: TRBD1 (6 bases). This CDR3 has 14 amino acids. Germline-derived CDR1 and CDR2 are SGHRS and YFSETQ. Trimming took off 2 bases at V and 8 bases at J, with 16 bases between the two ends. The CDR3 DNA sequence: TGCGCCAGCAGCTTCGGACAGTCCGTCGGCGGCTACACCTTC. Amino acids: CASSFGQSVGGYTF.

The V call is TRBV11-3, the J call TRBJ1-1; D is possibly TRBD1 (6 bases). This CDR3 is built from 13 residues. Germline values: CDR1 SGHNT, CDR2 YENEEA. V gave up 8 bases and J gave up 1 base, with 11 bases separating them. CDR3 bases: TGTGCCAGCGCACTGGGGGCGAACACTGAAGCTTTCTTT. Encoded protein: CASALGANTEAFF. The entire variable domain, with the rest obtained from reference TRBV11-3 and TRBJ1-1, is as follows: EAGVVQSPRYKIIEKKQPVAFWCNPISGHNTLYWYLQNLGQGPELLIRYENEEAVDDSQLPKDRFSAERLKGVDSTLKIQPAELGDSAVYLCASALGANTEAFFGQGTRLTVV.

This sequence joins TRBV19 and TRBJ1-6, with D perhaps matching TRBD1 (6 bases). The CDR3 extends over 15 amino acids. Trimming removed 6 bases from V and 4 bases from J, with 13 bases in between. Germline CDR1 is LNHDA and CDR2 is SQIVND (reference sequence). CDR3 region: CASRPRDIYNSPLHF. CDR3 sequence (DNA): TGTGCCAGTAGACCCCGGGACATATATAATTCACCCCTCCACTTT.

The chain joins TRBV6-2 or TRBV6-3 to TRBJ1-5; D gene ambiguous. Germline CDR1 is MNHEY and CDR2 is SVGEGT. The CDR3 extends over 16 amino acids. V lost 0 bases to trimming and J lost 4 bases, with 13 bases between them. The CDR3 bases are TGTGCCAGCAGTTACTCACTGGGCGGGCAAAATCAGCCCCAGCATTTT. Protein sequence: CASSYSLGGQNQPQHF.

The gene calls are TRBV14 and TRBJ1-1, with a tentative D call TRBD1 (6 bases). This CDR3 contains 15 residues. The germline V gene has CDR1 SGHDN and CDR2 FVKESK. Trimming took 3 bases from V and 6 from J, leaving 17 bases between them. The CDR3 sequence is CASSHLSQGWPEAFF. For the CDR3, the DNA is TGTGCCAGCAGCCATTTATCACAGGGTTGGCCTGAAGCTTTCTTT.